This T cell receptor beta chain was profiled in a study of blood T cell repertoires in COVID-19. Study summary: Samples came from the United States, Italy and Spain, spanning acute and convalescent COVID-19. PBMCs, B-cell-depleted T cells, or T cells provided the cDNA or gDNA that made up the material.

Per the authors' pipeline: Quantification of nucleated cells was approximated via reference gene primer amplification. TCRdb keeps only in-frame clones here, not all; method: immunoSEQ multiplex PCR. The V and J calls and the clone size are those of that table, but D and trimming were determined from the DNA. This sample has roughly 120,000 clones, with 90% found just once. Enrolment of Seattle patients took place during active infection, and they were followed longitudinally. Trimming removed 7 bases from V and 0 bases from J; junction bases left unmatched: 3. Per the germline V gene, CDR1 is LGHNT and CDR2 is FRNRAP. This CDR3 region has 14 residues.

The chain links TRBV12-5 to TRBJ2-1; 7 bases agree with TRBD2. This clonotype originated in a woman aged 55-70 years with COVID-19, enrolled during active disease. Sequences were obtained from peripheral blood. The CDR3 loop is CASVGGSSYNEQFF. The CDR3 DNA sequence: TGTGCTAGTGTCGGGGGGAGCTCCTACAATGAGCAGTTCTTC.